The rows below give T cell receptor beta chains drawn from one sample of a study of cytomegalovirus exposure and HLA in healthy donors. Using immunoSEQ multiplex PCR, the repertoire was profiled, and TCRdb retains in-frame clones only, with some absent. The sample lists a few hundred thousand clones, around 91% seen once, with roughly 0.4% in the top ten. The specimen was PBMCs. All receptors come from a woman aged 18-29 years in good health and CMV-seronegative. CDR3s include the opening cysteine and the closing phenylalanine or tryptophan. The D gene is left open where the match is weak. Some rows mark clone size as missing; the rest say once, few, many or name a class of expanded clone.

j_call | v_call | clone_size | d_call | cdr3_aa | cdr3_nt
TRBJ1-1 | TRBV6-5 | once | NA | CASSPLVDTEAFF | TGTGCCAGCAGCCCACTGGTCGACACTGAAGCTTTCTTT
TRBJ1-2 | TRBV6-5 | NA | NA | CASRPDRNYGYTF | TGTGCCAGCAGACCAGACAGAAACTATGGCTACACCTTC
TRBJ2-2 | TRBV25-1 | few | TRBD1 | CASIPGTGDTGELFF | TGTGCCAGCATTCCCGGGACAGGGGACACCGGGGAGCTGTTTTTT
TRBJ1-1 | TRBV19 | NA | NA | CASSDRMNTEAFF | TGTGCCAGTAGCGACAGGATGAACACTGAAGCTTTCTTT
TRBJ2-2 | TRBV6-5 | NA | TRBD2 | CASTTSGGPLGELFF | TGTGCCAGCACCACGAGCGGGGGCCCGTTGGGGGAGCTGTTTTTT
TRBJ1-1 | TRBV28 | NA | NA | CASRHGDTEAFF | TGTGCCAGCAGGCATGGAGACACTGAAGCTTTCTTT
TRBJ2-7 | TRBV5-1 | NA | TRBD2 | CASSDGGGGRFEQYF | TGCGCCAGCAGCGATGGCGGGGGAGGGAGGTTCGAGCAGTACTTC
TRBJ2-3 | TRBV5-4 | NA | TRBD1 | CASSRPGTGGRDTQYF | TGTGCCAGCAGTCGCCCCGGGACAGGGGGGCGAGATACGCAGTATTTT
TRBJ1-3 | TRBV9 | once | NA | CASSLRGGSITENTIYF | TGTGCCAGCAGCTTGCGAGGAGGGAGCATTACCGAAAACACCATATATTTT
TRBJ2-1 | TRBV19 | NA | TRBD2 | CASSTRTSGAFIEQFF | TGTGCCAGTAGTACCCGGACTAGCGGGGCTTTTATTGAGCAGTTCTTC
TRBJ1-5 | TRBV19 | NA | TRBD1 | CASSIAGQVNQPQHF | TGTGCCAGTAGTATCGCGGGACAGGTAAATCAGCCCCAGCATTTT
TRBJ2-1 | TRBV6-1 | NA | TRBD1 | CASSVGQGLIGNEQFF | TGTGCCAGCAGTGTTGGACAGGGCTTGATTGGGAATGAGCAGTTCTTC
TRBJ1-2 | TRBV7-6 | NA | TRBD1 | CASSPQGGGYTF | TGTGCCAGCAGCCCGCAGGGGGGTGGCTACACCTTC
TRBJ1-2 | TRBV7-2 | NA | NA | CASSLRGEGRVYGYTF | TGTGCCAGCAGCTTAAGGGGTGAAGGAAGAGTTTATGGCTACACCTTC
TRBJ2-7 | TRBV9 | NA | TRBD1 | CASNLQGTAEYEQYF | TGTGCCAGCAACCTTCAAGGGACAGCTGAATACGAGCAGTACTTC
TRBJ1-1 | TRBV7-8 | NA | NA | CASSLGHLMNTEAFF | TGTGCCAGCAGCTTAGGACACCTCATGAACACTGAAGCTTTCTTT
TRBJ2-3 | TRBV27 | NA | NA | CASSFSAGASTDTQYF | TGTGCCAGCAGTTTTTCGGCAGGGGCTTCCACAGATACGCAGTATTTT
TRBJ1-4 | TRBV13 | few | NA | CASSFYREKLFF | TGTGCCAGCAGCTTTTATCGGGAAAAACTGTTTTTT
TRBJ1-2 | TRBV6-5 | NA | NA | CASSRRTESDYGYTF | TGTGCCAGCAGCCGCCGGACAGAGTCCGACTATGGCTACACCTTC
TRBJ1-1 | TRBV6-5 | NA | NA | CASRRYRANTEAFF | TGTGCCAGCAGACGATACAGGGCGAACACTGAAGCTTTCTTT
TRBJ2-1 | TRBV5-1 | NA | TRBD2 | CASSGGGRSVYNEQFF | TGCGCCAGCAGCGGCGGGGGACGGAGCGTATACAATGAGCAGTTCTTC
TRBJ2-3 | TRBV5-1 | NA | TRBD1 | CASSLRQGPSTDTQYF | TGCGCCAGCAGCTTGAGACAGGGTCCTAGCACAGATACGCAGTATTTT
TRBJ1-6 | TRBV7-2 | NA | NA | CASSPSHDGGLHF | TGTGCCAGCAGCCCCTCACACGACGGCGGGCTCCACTTT
TRBJ1-3 | TRBV5-1 | NA | NA | CASSLGAPGDTIYF | TGCGCCAGCAGCTTGGGCGCCCCCGGAGACACCATATATTTT
TRBJ2-3 | TRBV14 | NA | NA | CASSHMAGADTQYF | TGTGCCAGCAGCCACATGGCGGGCGCAGATACGCAGTATTTT
TRBJ2-5 | TRBV5-1 | NA | TRBD2 | CASSLGTSGGETQYF | TGCGCCAGCAGCTTGGGGACTAGCGGCGGGGAGACCCAGTACTTC
TRBJ2-1 | TRBV6-1 | NA | TRBD1 | CASSALGTGTGDEQFF | TGTGCCAGCAGTGCTCTCGGGACAGGGACCGGGGATGAGCAGTTCTTC
TRBJ1-6 | TRBV7-8 | NA | NA | CASSLMGRHYNSPLHF | TGTGCCAGCAGCTTAATGGGCCGGCACTATAATTCACCCCTCCACTTT
TRBJ2-2 | TRBV5-1 | NA | NA | CASSFSRLTGTGELFF | TGCGCCAGCAGCTTCTCCCGCCTCACAGGGACCGGGGAGCTGTTTTTT
TRBJ1-4 | TRBV27 | NA | NA | CASSLSQGYEKLFF | TGTGCCAGCAGTTTATCCCAGGGTTATGAAAAACTGTTTTTT
TRBJ2-2 | TRBV19 | NA | TRBD2 | CASHSGGLSGELFF | TGTGCCAGTCATAGCGGGGGGCTCTCCGGGGAGCTGTTTTTT
TRBJ2-2 | TRBV9 | NA | NA | CASSVAQGRGGELFF | TGTGCCAGCAGCGTAGCGCAGGGTCGTGGCGGGGAGCTGTTTTTT
TRBJ1-2 | TRBV7-8 | NA | TRBD1 | CASSATGDGYTF | TGTGCCAGCAGCGCGACAGGGGATGGCTACACCTTC
TRBJ1-1 | TRBV9 | few | NA | CASSSRDTPNTEAFF | TGTGCCAGCAGCTCCAGGGACACACCGAACACTGAAGCTTTCTTT
TRBJ2-2 | TRBV5-6 | NA | TRBD1 | CASSFGTGGTGELFF | TGTGCCAGCAGCTTCGGGACAGGGGGGACCGGGGAGCTGTTTTTT
TRBJ2-2 | TRBV7-6 | NA | NA | CASASPTSGELFF | TGTGCCAGCGCGTCTCCCACGTCCGGGGAGCTGTTTTTT
TRBJ1-6 | TRBV7-2 | NA | NA | CASRTTGSYNSPLHF | TGTGCCAGCAGGACTACAGGGTCTTATAATTCACCCCTCCACTTT
TRBJ2-1 | TRBV9 | NA | TRBD2 | CASSASGGAVTNEQFF | TGTGCCAGCAGCGCCAGCGGGGGGGCCGTAACCAATGAGCAGTTCTTC
TRBJ1-6 | TRBV4-1 | NA | TRBD1 | CASSPDRGYNSPLHF | TGCGCCAGCAGCCCAGACAGGGGCTATAATTCACCCCTCCACTTT
TRBJ2-5 | TRBV5-1 | NA | TRBD1 | CASSLETGTGGETQYF | TGCGCCAGCAGCTTAGAAACCGGGACAGGGGGTGAGACCCAGTACTTC
TRBJ2-3 | TRBV5-1 | NA | NA | CASRLTGYTDTQYF | TGCGCCAGCAGGCTGACAGGATACACAGATACGCAGTATTTT